The entry below gives a single T cell receptor beta chain sequence along with its context. Its recognized antigen is unknown. No base qualities exist here, and no much larger clone lies one base off it. Using the deep immunoSEQ assay, TCR CDR3 regions were amplified from genomic DNA by multiplex PCR. Genomic DNA extracted from each cell subset was distributed evenly over all wells of several immunoSEQ 96-well plates, and each plate served as one replicate. For unsorted PBMC, 250 to 300 ng genomic DNA, equal to 25,000 to 35,000 T cell genomes, was loaded into each replicate PCR. Ten immunoSEQ deep assay plates were used to sequence unsorted PBMC genomic DNA. The purified libraries were quantified using a Qubit 3.0 fluorometer, sized with a Bioanalyzer 2100, and then quantified again using the KAPA Library Quantification kit. Each immunoSEQ 96-well plate was sequenced on its own single-read 150-cycle Illumina NextSeq 550 flow cell. The authors' pipeline ran thus. Because the immunoSEQ output included only junctional sequences and no quality scores, the filtering could not be the same as the filtering used for full-length reads. Sequences were annotated with PyIR, a Python wrapper for IgBLAST v1.9, and V/J genes and CDR3 were assigned using IMGT germline references. Reads were removed for weak V/J assignments (E-value above 1e-6), missing CDR3, stop codons, out-of-frame junctions, or ambiguous translated residues. A V3J clonotype was defined by an identical inferred V gene, J gene, and CDR3 amino acid sequence. The percentage overlap between two repertoires was calculated by dividing the number of shared unique clonotypes by the size of the smaller repertoire. Repertoire richness was assessed with RTK rarefaction, the Chao1 estimator, and Recon v2.1 estimates of unobserved clonotypes. This immuneACCESS table, as held by TCRdb, lists in-frame sequences with V and J called but not all clones. Of the missing ones, under half trace to an unresolved V gene in checked studies; the others have no known cause. The DNA gave D and trimming, while V, J and clone size come from that table. Present in this sample are 450,000 to 500,000 clones, roughly 80% of which were seen just once. Together, the top ten hold over 9.5% of the sample.

V is shortened by 5 bases, J by 1 base, and the region joining them spans 23 bases. Including cysteine and phenylalanine, the CDR3 has 17 amino acids. The kept DNA is CDR3 alone, 51 bases in frame from the first base. Reading the germline V gene (reference sequence) gives CDR1 GTSNPN and CDR2 SVGIG. These data are taken from a study of shared clonotypes between healthy human individuals (dated by TCRdb to 2020 to 2021). About the investigation overall: The cohort comprised two women and a few men aged 18 to 49 years. Leukapheresis yielded between about 0.9 and 10 billion PBMCs per donor. The study deeply sequenced blood TCR repertoires of about 5 healthy adults to estimate repertoire size and the extent of clonotype sharing between individuals. To increase sequencing depth and limit assay-specific biases, TCR repertoire library preparation and sequencing were carried out by different laboratories using diverse techniques.

Donors were healthy HIV-negative adults with no recently reported acute infections or vaccinations. Every donor was a Caucasian adult residing in Nashville, Tennessee, USA. For unsorted samples, 80 million to 100 million PBMCs were counted, and genomic DNA was extracted using the QIAamp DNA Blood Mini kit. Blood was collected by leukapheresis, and PBMCs were isolated by Ficoll-Histopaque density gradient centrifugation and then cryopreserved in liquid nitrogen vapor phase. General conclusions and limits of the study: Pairwise subsampling led to the expectation that sequencing depth would affect the degree of clonotype sharing among donors. The genetic and exposure-history diversity represented was limited by the small number of donors. Only blood was sampled, and tissue TCR repertoires likely differ from those in blood.

The sequenced sample consisted of PBMCs. The V and J segments used are TRBV30 and TRBJ2-5; the D gene could be TRBD1 or TRBD2, each one agreeing over 5 bases. This TCR was recovered from a woman aged 35 to 49 in good health. Some clones in this sample may be carry-over from other donors' samples. This receptor carries the CDR3 CAWSTGTHIDTQETQYF. Read as DNA, the sequence is TGTGCCTGGTCGACCGGGACGCATATTGACACCCAAGAGACCCAGTACTTC.